These 7 T cell receptor beta chains originate from one sample sequenced in a study of response to subunit inactivated influenza vaccine. TCRdb used MiXCR to reprocess the RT-PCR reads, holding one entry per CDR3 protein. The sample has 450,000 to 700,000 distinct CDR3 sequences, about 14% seen once. Here the sequenced sample was PBMCs from blood, taken approximately 13 days after vaccination. These receptors were taken from a man aged 45-65 years who received an inactivated influenza vaccine.

This clonotype has at least ten counts. The J gene is TRBJ2-1, the V gene TRBV27; D tentatively reads TRBD1 or TRBD2 (5 bases each). The V end lost 3 bases, the J end lost 2 bases, and 11 bases lay between the germline ends. The germline CDR1 and CDR2 sequences are MNHEY and SMNVEV (reference sequence). The CDR3 spans 15 residues. The CDR3 bases are TGTGCCAGCAGTTTGGGGGTAGGGACCTACAATGAGCAGTTCTTC. Its protein is CASSLGVGTYNEQFF.

CDR3: CASSLGTSGRDTQYF. The CDR3 region has the DNA TGTGCCAGCAGCTTAGGGACTAGCGGGAGAGATACGCAGTATTTT. The genes are TRBV11-2 and TRBJ2-3; 13 nucleotides match TRBD2. The CDR3 has 15 amino acids. Per the germline V gene, CDR1 is SGHAT and CDR2 is FQNNGV. V gave up 1 base and J gave up 5 bases; unmatched junction bases: 0.

This clonotype was recorded at least ten times. This chain connects TRBV7-9 to TRBJ2-1; no reliable D call. Germline CDR1 SEHNR, CDR2 FQNEAQ (reference sequence). The V gene lost 0 bases and the J gene lost 0 bases, with 9 bases spanning the gap. The CDR3 loop spans 16 amino acids. CDR3 bases: TGTGCCAGCAGCTTAGCGGGGTTGGGCTCCTACAATGAGCAGTTCTTC. Its protein is CASSLAGLGSYNEQFF. Combining the CDR3 with reference TRBV7-9 and TRBJ2-1 gives the whole variable domain DTGVSQNPRHKITKRGQNVTFRCDPISEHNRLYWYRQTLGQGPEFLTYFQNEAQLEKSRLLSDRFSAERPKGSFSTLEIQRTEQGDSAMYLCASSLAGLGSYNEQFFGPGTRLTVL.

Only a few counts were recorded for this clonotype. The rearrangement uses TRBV4-2 and TRBJ1-1; no reliable D call. The CDR3 contains 16 residues. V lost 0 bases and J lost 0, with 11 bases in between. CDR1 is LGHNA, CDR2 YNFKEQ, per germline. CDR3 bases: TGTGCCAGCAGCCAAGAGGGAAGCGGACTGAACACTGAAGCTTTCTTT. Translation: CASSQEGSGLNTEAFF.

This clonotype was found a few times. The rearrangement joins TRBV6-5 to TRBJ2-2, with D tentatively TRBD2 (6 bases). Germline V gene sequence: CDR1 MNHEY, CDR2 SVGAGI. The germline V and J ends were trimmed by 2 bases and 6 bases, with 10 bases remaining between them. The CDR3 loop spans 14 amino acids. The CDR3 region is CASSYALAAGELFF. CDR3 DNA: TGTGCCAGCAGTTACGCACTAGCAGCCGGGGAGCTGTTTTTT.

This sequence joins TRBV2 and TRBJ2-5; 9 bases line up with TRBD2. CDR3 length: 14 amino acids. CDR1 and CDR2 (germline): SNHLY, FYNNEI. After removal of 6 bases from V and 5 bases from J, the junction contained 7 bases not matched to a gene. The CDR3: CASRRREGRETQYF. The CDR3 nucleotides are TGTGCCAGCAGGAGGCGGGAGGGCCGGGAGACCCAGTACTTC.

The chain recombines TRBV5-5 with TRBJ2-2, with 10 positions matching TRBD1. The J segment lost 7 bases and the V segment lost 3 bases, leaving 6 bases of the junction unmatched. The CDR3 runs 15 residues. The germline gives CDR1 SGHKS, CDR2 YYEKEE (reference sequence). CDR3 nucleotide sequence: TGTGCCAGCAGCTCTAGGACAGGGGGAGGCGGGGAGCTGTTTTTT. Translated: CASSSRTGGGGELFF.